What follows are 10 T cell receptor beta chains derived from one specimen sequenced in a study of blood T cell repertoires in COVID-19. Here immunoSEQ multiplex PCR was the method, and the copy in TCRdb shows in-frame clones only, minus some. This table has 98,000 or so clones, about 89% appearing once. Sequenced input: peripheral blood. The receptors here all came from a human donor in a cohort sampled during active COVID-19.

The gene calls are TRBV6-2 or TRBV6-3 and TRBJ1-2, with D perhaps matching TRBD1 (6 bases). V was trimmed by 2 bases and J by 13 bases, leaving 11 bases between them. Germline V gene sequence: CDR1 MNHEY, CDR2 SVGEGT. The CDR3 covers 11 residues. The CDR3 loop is CASSYTQGVTF. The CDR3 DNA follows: TGTGCCAGCAGTTACACACAGGGAGTCACCTTC.

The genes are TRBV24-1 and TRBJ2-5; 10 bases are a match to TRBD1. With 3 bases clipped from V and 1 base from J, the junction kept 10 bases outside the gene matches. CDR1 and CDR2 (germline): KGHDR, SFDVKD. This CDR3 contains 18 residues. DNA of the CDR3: TGTGCCACCAGTGATCCCTGGACAGGGGGTGGGGGCCAAGAGACCCAGTACTTC. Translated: CATSDPWTGGGGQETQYF.

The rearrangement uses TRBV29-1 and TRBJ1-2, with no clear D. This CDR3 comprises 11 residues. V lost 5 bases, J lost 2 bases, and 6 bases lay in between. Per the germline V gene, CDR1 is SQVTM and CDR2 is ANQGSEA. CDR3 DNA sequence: TGCAGCGTTTTCCAGAACTATGGCTACACCTTC. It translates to CSVFQNYGYTF.

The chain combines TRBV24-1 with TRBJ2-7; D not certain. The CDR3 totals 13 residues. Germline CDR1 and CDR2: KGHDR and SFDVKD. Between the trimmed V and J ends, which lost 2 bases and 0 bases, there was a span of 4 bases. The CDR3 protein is CATSDSLSYEQYF. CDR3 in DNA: TGTGCCACCAGTGATTCACTCTCCTACGAGCAGTACTTC.

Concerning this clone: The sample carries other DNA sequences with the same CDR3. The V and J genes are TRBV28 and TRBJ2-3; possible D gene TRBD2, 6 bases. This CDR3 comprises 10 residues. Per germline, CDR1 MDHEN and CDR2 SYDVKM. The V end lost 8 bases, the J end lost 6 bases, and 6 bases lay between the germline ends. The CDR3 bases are TGTGCCAGCGGGAGGGATACGCAGTATTTT. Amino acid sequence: CASGRDTQYF.

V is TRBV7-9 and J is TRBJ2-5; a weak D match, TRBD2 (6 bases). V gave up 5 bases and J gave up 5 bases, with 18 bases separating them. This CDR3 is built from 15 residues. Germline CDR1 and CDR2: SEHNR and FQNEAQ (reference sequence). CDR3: CASSPLLRGTETQYF. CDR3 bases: TGTGCCAGCAGCCCCCTTCTCCGGGGGACGGAGACCCAGTACTTC.

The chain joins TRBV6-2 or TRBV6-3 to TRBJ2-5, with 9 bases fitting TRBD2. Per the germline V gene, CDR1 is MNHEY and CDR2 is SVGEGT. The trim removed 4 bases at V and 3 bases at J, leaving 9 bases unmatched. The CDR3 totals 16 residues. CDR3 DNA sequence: TGTGCCAGCAGTTCCATGCGGGGGGGCTATGAAGAGACCCAGTACTTC. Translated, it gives CASSSMRGGYEETQYF.

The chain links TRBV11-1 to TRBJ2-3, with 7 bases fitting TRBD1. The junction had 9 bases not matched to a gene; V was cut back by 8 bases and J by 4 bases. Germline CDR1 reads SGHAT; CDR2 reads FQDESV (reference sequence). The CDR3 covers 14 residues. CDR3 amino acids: CASGSLTGADTQYF. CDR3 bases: TGTGCCAGCGGCAGTTTAACAGGGGCAGATACGCAGTATTTT.

Here the CDR3 reads CASSYSSGAGDTQYF. The CDR3, as DNA: TGTGCCAGCAGTTACTCTAGCGGGGCAGGGGATACGCAGTATTTT. The chain is built from TRBV6-6 and TRBJ2-3, with 8 bases lining up with TRBD2. Germline-derived CDR1 and CDR2 are MNHNY and SVGAGI (reference sequence). Trimming cost V 0 bases and J 6 bases; bases outside gene matches: 5. This CDR3 comprises 15 residues.

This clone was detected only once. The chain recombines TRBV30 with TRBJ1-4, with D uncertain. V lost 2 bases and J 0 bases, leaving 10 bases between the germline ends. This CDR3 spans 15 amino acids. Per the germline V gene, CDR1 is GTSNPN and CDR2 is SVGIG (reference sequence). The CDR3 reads CAWSKSGSTNEKLFF. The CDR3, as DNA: TGTGCCTGGAGTAAGTCAGGCTCAACTAATGAAAAACTGTTTTTT.